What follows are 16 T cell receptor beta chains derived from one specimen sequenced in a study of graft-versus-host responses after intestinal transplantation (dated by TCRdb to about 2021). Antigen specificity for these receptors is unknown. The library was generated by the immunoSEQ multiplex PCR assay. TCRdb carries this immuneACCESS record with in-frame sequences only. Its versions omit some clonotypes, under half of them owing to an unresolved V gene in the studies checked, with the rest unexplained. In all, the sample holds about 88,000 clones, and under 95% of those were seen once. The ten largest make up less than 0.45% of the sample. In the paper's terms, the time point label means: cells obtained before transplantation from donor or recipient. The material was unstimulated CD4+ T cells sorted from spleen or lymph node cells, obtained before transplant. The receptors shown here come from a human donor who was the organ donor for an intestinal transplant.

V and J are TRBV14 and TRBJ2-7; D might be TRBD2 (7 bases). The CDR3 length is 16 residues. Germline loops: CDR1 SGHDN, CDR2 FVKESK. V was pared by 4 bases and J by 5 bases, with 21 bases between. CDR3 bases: TGTGCCAGCAGCCCTGGGGGGGGCAGGGACCGGGACGAGCAGTACTTC. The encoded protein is CASSPGGGRDRDEQYF.

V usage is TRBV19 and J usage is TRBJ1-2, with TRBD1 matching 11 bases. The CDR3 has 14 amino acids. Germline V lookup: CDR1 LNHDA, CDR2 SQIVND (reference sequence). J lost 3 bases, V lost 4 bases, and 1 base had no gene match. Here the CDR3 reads CASSRTGGDYGYTF. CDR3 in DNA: TGTGCCAGTAGTAGGACAGGGGGCGACTATGGCTACACCTTC.

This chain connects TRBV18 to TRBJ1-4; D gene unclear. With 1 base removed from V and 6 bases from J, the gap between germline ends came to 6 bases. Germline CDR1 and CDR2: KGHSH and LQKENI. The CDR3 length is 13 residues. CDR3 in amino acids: CASSPQWHEKLFF. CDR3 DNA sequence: TGTGCCAGCTCACCACAATGGCATGAAAAACTGTTTTTT.

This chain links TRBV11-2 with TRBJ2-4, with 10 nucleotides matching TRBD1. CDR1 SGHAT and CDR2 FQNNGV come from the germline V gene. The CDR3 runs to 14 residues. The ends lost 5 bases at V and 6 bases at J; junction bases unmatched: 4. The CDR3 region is CASSPRTGGNIQYF. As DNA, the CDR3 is TGTGCCAGCAGCCCGCGGACAGGGGGAAACATTCAGTACTTC.

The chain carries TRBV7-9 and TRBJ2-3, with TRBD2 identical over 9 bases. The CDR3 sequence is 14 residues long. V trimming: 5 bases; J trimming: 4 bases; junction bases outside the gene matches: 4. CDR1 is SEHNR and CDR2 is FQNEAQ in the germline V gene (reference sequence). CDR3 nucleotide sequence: TGTGCCAGCAGCCTTAGCGGGAGTCCAGATACGCAGTATTTT. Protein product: CASSLSGSPDTQYF.

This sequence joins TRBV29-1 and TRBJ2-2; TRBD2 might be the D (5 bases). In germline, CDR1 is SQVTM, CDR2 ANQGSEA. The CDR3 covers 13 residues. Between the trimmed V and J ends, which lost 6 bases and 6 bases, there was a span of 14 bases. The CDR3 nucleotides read TGCAGCGTCGGTCTAGCCCGGGCCGGGGAGCTGTTTTTT. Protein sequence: CSVGLARAGELFF.

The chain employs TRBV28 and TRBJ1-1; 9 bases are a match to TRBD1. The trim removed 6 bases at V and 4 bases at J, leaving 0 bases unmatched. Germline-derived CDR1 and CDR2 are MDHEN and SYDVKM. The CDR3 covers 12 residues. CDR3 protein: CASRTGGTEAFF. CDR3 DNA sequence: TGTGCCAGCAGGACAGGGGGCACTGAAGCTTTCTTT.

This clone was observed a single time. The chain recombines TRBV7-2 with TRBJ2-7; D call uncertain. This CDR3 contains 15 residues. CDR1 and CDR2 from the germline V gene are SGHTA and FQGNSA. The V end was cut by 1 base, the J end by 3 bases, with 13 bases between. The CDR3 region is CASSLVSILNYEQYF. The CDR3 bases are TGTGCCAGCAGCTTAGTATCTATCCTGAACTACGAGCAGTACTTC. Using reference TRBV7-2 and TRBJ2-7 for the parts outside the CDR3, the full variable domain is GAGVSQSPSNKVTEKGKDVELRCDPISGHTALYWYRQSLGQGLEFLIYFQGNSAPDKSGLPSDRFSAERTGGSVSTLTIQRTQQEDSAVYLCASSLVSILNYEQYFGPGTRLTVT.

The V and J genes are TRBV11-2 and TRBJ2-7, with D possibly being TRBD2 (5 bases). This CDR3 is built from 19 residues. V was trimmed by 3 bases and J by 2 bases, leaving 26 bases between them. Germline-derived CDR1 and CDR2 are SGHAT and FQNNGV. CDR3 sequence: CASSFAPPLWAERTYEQYF. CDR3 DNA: TGTGCCAGCAGCTTTGCCCCCCCGCTTTGGGCAGAGCGGACCTACGAGCAGTACTTC.

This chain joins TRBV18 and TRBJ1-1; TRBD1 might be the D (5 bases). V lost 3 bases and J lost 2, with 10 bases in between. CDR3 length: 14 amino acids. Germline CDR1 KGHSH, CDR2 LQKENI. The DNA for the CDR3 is TGTGCCAGCTCACCGACAGTACTAAACACTGAAGCTTTCTTT. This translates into CASSPTVLNTEAFF.

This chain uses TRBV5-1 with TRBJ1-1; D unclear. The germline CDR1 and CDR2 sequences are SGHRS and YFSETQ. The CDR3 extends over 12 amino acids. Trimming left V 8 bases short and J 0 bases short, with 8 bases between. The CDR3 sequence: CASKDMNTEAFF. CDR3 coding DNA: TGCGCCAGTAAAGACATGAACACTGAAGCTTTCTTT.

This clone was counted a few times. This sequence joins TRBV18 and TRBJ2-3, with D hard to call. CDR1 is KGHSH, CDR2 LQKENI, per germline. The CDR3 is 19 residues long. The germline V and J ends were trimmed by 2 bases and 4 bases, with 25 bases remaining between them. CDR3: CASSPSHFIYRGEADTQYF. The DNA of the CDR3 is TGTGCCAGCTCACCATCGCATTTCATATATCGCGGAGAAGCAGATACGCAGTATTTT.

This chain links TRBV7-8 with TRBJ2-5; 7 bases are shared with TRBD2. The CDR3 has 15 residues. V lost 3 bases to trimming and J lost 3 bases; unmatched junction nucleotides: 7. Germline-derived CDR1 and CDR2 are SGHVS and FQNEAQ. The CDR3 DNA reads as TGTGCCAGCAGCTTTTCCGGGGGGTCGGAAGAGACCCAGTACTTC. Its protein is CASSFSGGSEETQYF.

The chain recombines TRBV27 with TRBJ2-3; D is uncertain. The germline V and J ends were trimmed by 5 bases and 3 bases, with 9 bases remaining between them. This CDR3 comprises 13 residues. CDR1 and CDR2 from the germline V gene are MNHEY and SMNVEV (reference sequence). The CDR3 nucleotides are TGTGCCAGCAGTACCCCCGGGACAGATACGCAGTATTTT. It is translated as CASSTPGTDTQYF.

This chain's CDR3 is CASSFDVTGVNHEQFF. The CDR3 DNA sequence: TGTGCCAGCAGCTTTGATGTGACGGGAGTTAACCATGAGCAGTTCTTC. This sequence joins TRBV7-8 and TRBJ2-1; D might be TRBD2 (6 bases). Germline loops: CDR1 SGHVS, CDR2 FQNEAQ. CDR3 length equals 16 residues. V lost 3 bases and J 8 bases, leaving 20 bases between the germline ends.

CDR3 coding DNA: TGTGCCAGCAGCTTTAATAGCAATCAGCCCCAGCATTTT. Translation gives CASSFNSNQPQHF. The gene calls are TRBV7-2 and TRBJ1-5; no firm D call. V lost 3 bases, J lost 0 bases, and 3 bases lay in between. Germline CDR1 SGHTA, CDR2 FQGNSA. The length of the CDR3 is 13 residues.